This passage covers 16 T cell receptor beta chains from one sample sequenced in a study of control samples from healthy donors and cancer patients. The data were produced by immunoSEQ multiplex PCR, yet TCRdb's version contains in-frame clones alone and is incomplete. The sample records roughly 170,000 clones, over 85% being singletons. Material: blood. The origin of the receptors is a young man in good health.

V usage is TRBV5-6 and J usage is TRBJ1-5, with 7 bases aligning to TRBD1. This CDR3 has 15 amino acids. Unmatched junction bases numbered 6, after V lost 2 bases and J lost 4 bases. Germline V lookup: CDR1 SGHDT, CDR2 YYEEEE. The CDR3 region is CASSFRTGFNQPQHF. In nucleotides, the CDR3 is TGTGCCAGCAGCTTTCGGACAGGATTTAATCAGCCCCAGCATTTT.

The CDR3: CAWSPETGAYEQYF. The CDR3 DNA sequence: TGTGCCTGGAGTCCGGAGACAGGGGCCTACGAGCAGTACTTC. The chain has TRBV30 and TRBJ2-7, with 8 nucleotides matching TRBD1. J was trimmed by 2 bases and V by 2 bases; bases with no gene match: 5. Per the germline V gene, CDR1 is GTSNPN and CDR2 is SVGIG (reference sequence). The CDR3 contains 14 residues.

The genes are TRBV2 and TRBJ1-2, with D unresolved. There are 13 residues in the CDR3. The V gene lost 2 bases and the J gene lost 8 bases, with 12 bases spanning the gap. Germline V gene data show CDR1 as SNHLY and CDR2 as FYNNEI. As DNA, the CDR3 is TGTGCCAGCAGTGAATCAGAGGGTCGAGGCTACACCTTC. It yields the protein CASSESEGRGYTF.

This clone was seen a single time. CDR3 nucleotide sequence: TGCAGTGCTAGTGGGACAGGGGGCGTCTTAGTCGATGGCTACACCTTC. Protein product: CSASGTGGVLVDGYTF. This sequence joins TRBV20-1 and TRBJ1-2, with 12 bases lining up with TRBD1. V dropped 3 bases and J dropped 6; count of bases not matched to a gene: 11. Germline V gives CDR1 DFQATT, CDR2 SNEGSKA (reference sequence). CDR3 length: 16 residues.

The chain recombines TRBV5-1 with TRBJ2-7; D not certain. V lost 4 bases and J lost 3, with 11 bases in between. The CDR3 contains 13 residues. Germline loops: CDR1 SGHRS, CDR2 YFSETQ. CDR3 bases: TGCGCCAGCAGCCGCTCGGACGGCTACGAGCAGTACTTC. Residues: CASSRSDGYEQYF.

The chain couples TRBV2 to TRBJ1-5; D is uncertain. In germline, CDR1 is SNHLY, CDR2 FYNNEI. Between the trimmed V and J ends, which lost 9 bases and 8 bases, there was a span of 20 bases. This CDR3 spans 14 amino acids. CDR3 DNA sequence: TGTGCCAGTTCAGACGCTACACAAATGGAGCCCCAGCATTTT. Amino acid sequence: CASSDATQMEPQHF.

The J gene is TRBJ2-5, the V gene TRBV11-2; TRBD1 matches 8 bases. This CDR3 contains 15 residues. Germline V gives CDR1 SGHAT, CDR2 FQNNGV. V was pared by 1 base and J by 1 base, with 2 bases of the junction left unmatched. CDR3 nucleotides: TGTGCCAGCAGCTTAGTGGGGACAGGCCAAGAGACCCAGTACTTC. Translated, it gives CASSLVGTGQETQYF. The full variable domain, completed using reference TRBV11-2 and TRBJ2-5, is EAGVAQSPRYKIIEKRQSVAFWCNPISGHATLYWYQQILGQGPKLLIQFQNNGVVDDSQLPKDRFSAERLKGVDSTLKIQPAKLEDSAVYLCASSLVGTGQETQYFGPGTRLLVL.

V gene TRBV15 combines with J gene TRBJ2-2; D not resolved. V lost 0 bases, J lost 6 bases, and 5 bases lay in between. The germline gives CDR1 LNHNV, CDR2 YYDKDF (reference sequence). This CDR3 is 13 amino acids long. CDR3 region: CATSREYAGELFF. Written as DNA, the CDR3 is TGTGCCACCAGCAGAGAATACGCCGGGGAGCTGTTTTTT.

The chain has TRBV18 and TRBJ2-3, with D possibly TRBD1 on 5 matching bases. V lost 3 bases to trimming and J lost 1 base, with 11 bases between them. The CDR3 covers 15 residues. Germline CDR1 KGHSH, CDR2 LQKENI. This CDR3 is CASSPLDSRTDTQYF. CDR3 nucleotides: TGTGCCAGCTCACCTCTTGACAGTCGCACAGATACGCAGTATTTT.

This chain uses TRBV29-1 with TRBJ2-2; D not certain. The CDR3 contains 12 residues. V lost 2 bases to trimming and J lost 3 bases, with 4 bases between them. The V gene's germline CDR1 is SQVTM and CDR2 ANQGSEA. The CDR3 reads CSVEPDTGELFF. Here the CDR3 DNA reads TGCAGCGTTGAACCCGACACCGGGGAGCTGTTTTTT.

The chain links TRBV5-5 to TRBJ2-2, with 9 bases identical to TRBD1. Per the germline V gene, CDR1 is SGHKS and CDR2 is YYEKEE (reference sequence). The V and J ends lost 4 bases and 4 bases, in that order; junction bases with no gene match: 8. The CDR3 is 16 amino acids. Here the CDR3 reads CASSPAGQGGTGELFF. The CDR3 coding sequence is TGTGCCAGCAGCCCGGCGGGACAGGGAGGCACCGGGGAGCTGTTTTTT.

J is TRBJ1-3 and V is TRBV25-1; D gene ambiguous. The CDR3 sequence is 11 residues long. V was cut by 8 bases and J by 3 bases, with 5 bases left in between. CDR1 is MGHDK and CDR2 is SYGVNS in the germline V gene. CDR3 sequence (DNA): TGTGCCAGCGCTAATGGAAACACCATATATTTT. Encoded protein: CASANGNTIYF.

The chain combines TRBV27 with TRBJ1-2; D gene uncertain. From germline, CDR1 is MNHEY and CDR2 SMNVEV (reference sequence). The CDR3 is made up of 11 amino acids. Written as DNA, the CDR3 is TGTGTCGGTCGGGGTAGTCGAGGCTACACCTTC. Its protein product is CVGRGSRGYTF.

V is TRBV10-3 and J is TRBJ2-2, with a possible D match to TRBD1 (6 bases). There are 16 residues in the CDR3. Germline V gene sequence: CDR1 ENHRY, CDR2 SYGVKD. Trimming cost V 0 bases and J 2 bases, with 10 bases left between them. CDR3 DNA: TGTGCCATCAGTGAGTCGAGGACAGAAAACACCGGGGAGCTGTTTTTT. Protein: CAISESRTENTGELFF.

V is TRBV6-5 and J is TRBJ1-6, with TRBD1 matching over 7 bases. Germline values: CDR1 MNHEY, CDR2 SVGAGI. The CDR3 is 15 amino acids. Losses at the gene ends were 6 bases for V and 7 bases for J; bases not matched to a gene: 9. This CDR3 is CASSNNRGGNSPLHF. DNA for the CDR3: TGTGCCAGCAGCAATAACAGGGGAGGGAATTCACCCCTCCACTTT.

V and J are TRBV7-2 and TRBJ2-5; 14 bases fit TRBD2. Losses at the gene ends were 0 bases for V and 4 bases for J; bases not matched to a gene: 16. Germline CDR1 and CDR2: SGHTA and FQGNSA. The CDR3 length is 21 residues. This chain's CDR3 is CASSLAPSTDSGTSGRETQYF. In nucleotides, the CDR3 is TGTGCCAGCAGCTTAGCCCCCTCGACAGACTCCGGGACTAGCGGGAGAGAGACCCAGTACTTC.